This T cell receptor (beta chain) appears in the sequencing data of a study of cytomegalovirus exposure and HLA in healthy donors. Study outcomes and limitations: In a later analysis, productive TCRs from donors in an Asian-associated ancestry cluster reportedly carried fewer N-insertions than the cohort mean. Immune exposure information available was restricted to CMV serostatus. Most of the TCR beta V segments (in an earlier analysis) were productive either about 90% or about 30% of the time.

The germline V gene has CDR1 KGHSH and CDR2 LQKENI. The CDR3 totals 16 residues. Trimming at V came to 0 bases and at J to 2 bases, leaving 4 bases not matched to a gene. With 60 Vbeta and 13 Jbeta primers, the PCR was carried out. Libraries were prepared by immunoSEQ multiplex PCR; TCRdb keeps only in-frame clonotypes and omits some of them. This table has 100,000 to 150,000 clones, over 60% appearing once. At collection, donors were nominally healthy, but unrecorded immune exposures were probable. Regarding this clone: Its matching antigen is unknown.

What was sequenced was PBMCs. The chain has TRBV18 and TRBJ1-2; 9 bases map to TRBD1. This clonotype was obtained from a human donor in good health. CDR3 nucleotides: TGTGCCAGCTCACCACCGATTGGGACAGGGAACTATGGCTACACCTTC. It yields the protein CASSPPIGTGNYGYTF.